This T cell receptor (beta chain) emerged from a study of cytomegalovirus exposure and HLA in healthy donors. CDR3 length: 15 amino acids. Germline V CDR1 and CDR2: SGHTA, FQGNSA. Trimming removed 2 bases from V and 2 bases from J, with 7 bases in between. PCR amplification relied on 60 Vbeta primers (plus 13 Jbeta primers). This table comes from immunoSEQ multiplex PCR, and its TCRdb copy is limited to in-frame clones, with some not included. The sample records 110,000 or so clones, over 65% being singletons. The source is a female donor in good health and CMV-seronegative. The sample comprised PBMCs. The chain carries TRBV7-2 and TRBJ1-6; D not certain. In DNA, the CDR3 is TGTGCCAGCAGCTTAAGTGGCACCTATAATTCACCCCTCCACTTT. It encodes CASSLSGTYNSPLHF.